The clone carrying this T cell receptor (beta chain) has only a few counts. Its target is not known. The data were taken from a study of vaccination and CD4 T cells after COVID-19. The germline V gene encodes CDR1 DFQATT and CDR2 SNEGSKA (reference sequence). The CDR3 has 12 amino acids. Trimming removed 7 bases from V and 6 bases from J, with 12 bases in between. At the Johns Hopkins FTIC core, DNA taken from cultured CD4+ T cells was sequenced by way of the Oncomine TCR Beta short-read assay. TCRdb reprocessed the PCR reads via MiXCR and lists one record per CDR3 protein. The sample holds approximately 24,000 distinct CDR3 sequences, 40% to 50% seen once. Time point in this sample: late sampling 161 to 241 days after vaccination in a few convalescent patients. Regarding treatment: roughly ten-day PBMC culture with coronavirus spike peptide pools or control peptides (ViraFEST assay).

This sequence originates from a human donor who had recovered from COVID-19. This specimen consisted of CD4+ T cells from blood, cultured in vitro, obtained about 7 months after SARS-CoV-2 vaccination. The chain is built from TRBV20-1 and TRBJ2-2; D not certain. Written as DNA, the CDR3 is TGCAGTGTTAATGTGCCTGCCGGGGAGCTGTTTTTT. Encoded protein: CSVNVPAGELFF.